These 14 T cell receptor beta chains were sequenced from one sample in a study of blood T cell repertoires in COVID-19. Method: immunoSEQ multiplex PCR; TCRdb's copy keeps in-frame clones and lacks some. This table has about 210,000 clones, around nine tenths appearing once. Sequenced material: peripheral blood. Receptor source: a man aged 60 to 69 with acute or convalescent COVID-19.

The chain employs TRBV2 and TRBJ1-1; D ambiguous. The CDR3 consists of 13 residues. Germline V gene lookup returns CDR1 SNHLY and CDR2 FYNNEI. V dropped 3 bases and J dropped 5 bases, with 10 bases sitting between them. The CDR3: CASSEGGRTEAFF. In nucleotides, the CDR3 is TGTGCCAGCAGTGAGGGAGGGAGAACTGAAGCTTTCTTT.

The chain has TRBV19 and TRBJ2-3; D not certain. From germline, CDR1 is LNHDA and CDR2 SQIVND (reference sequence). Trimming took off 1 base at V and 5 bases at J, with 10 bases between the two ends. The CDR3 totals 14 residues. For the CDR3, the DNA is TGTGCCAGTAGTATAGGGCCGCGGAGAGATACGCAGTATTTT. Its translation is CASSIGPRRDTQYF.

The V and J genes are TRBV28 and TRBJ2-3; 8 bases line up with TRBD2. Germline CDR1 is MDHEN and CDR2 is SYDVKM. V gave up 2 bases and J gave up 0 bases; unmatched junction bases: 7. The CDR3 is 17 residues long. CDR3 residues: CASSLGPREGSTDTQYF. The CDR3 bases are TGTGCCAGCAGTTTAGGGCCCCGGGAGGGTAGCACAGATACGCAGTATTTT.

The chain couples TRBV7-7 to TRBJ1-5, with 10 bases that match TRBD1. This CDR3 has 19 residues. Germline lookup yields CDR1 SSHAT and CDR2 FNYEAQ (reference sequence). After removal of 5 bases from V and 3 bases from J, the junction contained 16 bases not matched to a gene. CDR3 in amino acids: CASSHCPGTGEPFNQPQHF. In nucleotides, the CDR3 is TGTGCCAGCAGCCATTGTCCAGGGACAGGGGAACCCTTCAATCAGCCCCAGCATTTT.

The CDR3 nucleotides read TGCAGTGCTAGTCCCCAGGACACCTATAATTCACCCCTCCACTTT. It is translated as CSASPQDTYNSPLHF. The chain couples TRBV20-1 to TRBJ1-6, with D possibly being TRBD1 (5 bases). V gave up 3 bases and J gave up 2 bases, with 11 bases separating them. This CDR3 spans 15 amino acids. Germline V lookup: CDR1 DFQATT, CDR2 SNEGSKA (reference sequence).

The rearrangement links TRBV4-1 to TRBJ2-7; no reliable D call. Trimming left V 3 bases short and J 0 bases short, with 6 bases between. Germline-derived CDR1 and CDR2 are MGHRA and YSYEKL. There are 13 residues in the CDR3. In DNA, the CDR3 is TGCGCCAGCAGCCAGCAGATCTCCTACGAGCAGTACTTC. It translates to CASSQQISYEQYF.

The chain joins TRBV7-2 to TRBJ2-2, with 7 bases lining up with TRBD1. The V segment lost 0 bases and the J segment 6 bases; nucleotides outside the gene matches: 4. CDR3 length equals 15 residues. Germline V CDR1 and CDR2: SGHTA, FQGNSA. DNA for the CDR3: TGTGCCAGCAGCTTAGCTAGACAGGGAGCCGGGGAGCTGTTTTTT. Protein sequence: CASSLARQGAGELFF.

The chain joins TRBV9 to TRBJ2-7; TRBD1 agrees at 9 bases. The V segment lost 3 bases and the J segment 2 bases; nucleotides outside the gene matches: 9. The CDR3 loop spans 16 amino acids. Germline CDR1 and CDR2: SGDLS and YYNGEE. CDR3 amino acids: CASSAESGQGAYEQYF. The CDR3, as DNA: TGTGCCAGCAGCGCAGAATCGGGACAGGGCGCCTACGAGCAGTACTTC. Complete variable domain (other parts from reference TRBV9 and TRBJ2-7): DSGVTQTPKHLITATGQRVTLRCSPRSGDLSVYWYQQSLDQGLQFLIQYYNGEERAKGNILERFSAQQFPDLHSELNLSSLELGDSALYFCASSAESGQGAYEQYFGPGTRLTVT.

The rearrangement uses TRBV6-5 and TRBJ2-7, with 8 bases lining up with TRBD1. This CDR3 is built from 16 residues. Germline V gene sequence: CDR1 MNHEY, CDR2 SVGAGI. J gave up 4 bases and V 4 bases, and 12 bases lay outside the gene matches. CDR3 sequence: CASSSGSRQGTYEQYF. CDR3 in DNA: TGTGCCAGCAGTTCCGGGTCTCGACAGGGGACATACGAGCAGTACTTC.

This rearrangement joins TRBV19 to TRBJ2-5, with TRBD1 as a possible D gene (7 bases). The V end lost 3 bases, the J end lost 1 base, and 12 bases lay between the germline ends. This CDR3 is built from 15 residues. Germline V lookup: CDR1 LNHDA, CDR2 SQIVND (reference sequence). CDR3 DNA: TGTGCCAGTAGTATTGGAGGGACAGCCCAAGAGACCCAGTACTTC. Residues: CASSIGGTAQETQYF. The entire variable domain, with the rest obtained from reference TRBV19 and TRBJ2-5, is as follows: DGGITQSPKYLFRKEGQNVTLSCEQNLNHDAMYWYRQDPGQGLRLIYYSQIVNDFQKGDIAEGYSVSREKKESFPLTVTSAQKNPTAFYLCASSIGGTAQETQYFGPGTRLLVL.

This CDR3 reads CASSSTSGGNTGELFF. In DNA form, the CDR3 reads TGTGCCAGCAGTTCCACTAGCGGGGGGAACACCGGGGAGCTGTTTTTT. The chain links TRBV6-6 to TRBJ2-2; 11 nucleotides align to TRBD2. The CDR3 is 16 residues long. The germline CDR1 and CDR2 sequences are MNHNY and SVGAGI (reference sequence). V trimming: 4 bases; J trimming: 1 base; junction bases outside the gene matches: 2.

The CDR3 sequence: CASSVNWDRDNYGYTF. The CDR3 DNA is TGTGCCAGCAGCGTAAATTGGGACAGGGACAACTATGGCTACACCTTC. This sequence joins TRBV9 and TRBJ1-2; 9 bases fit TRBD1. J was trimmed by 2 bases and V by 1 base; bases with no gene match: 6. Germline CDR1 and CDR2: SGDLS and YYNGEE. The CDR3 contains 16 residues.

The CDR3 DNA reads as TGTGCCAGCAGCCCCCGACAGGGGGCCGGCTATGGCTACACCTTC. Residues: CASSPRQGAGYGYTF. This rearrangement joins TRBV9 to TRBJ1-2; 10 bases are shared with TRBD1. There are 15 residues in the CDR3. Germline loops: CDR1 SGDLS, CDR2 YYNGEE. Trimming at V came to 4 bases and at J to 4 bases, leaving 7 bases not matched to a gene.

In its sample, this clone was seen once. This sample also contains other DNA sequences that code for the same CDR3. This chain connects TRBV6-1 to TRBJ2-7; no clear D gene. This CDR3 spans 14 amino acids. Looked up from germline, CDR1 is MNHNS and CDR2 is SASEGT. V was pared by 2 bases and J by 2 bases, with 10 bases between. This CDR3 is CASSEQTVTYEQYF. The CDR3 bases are TGTGCCAGCAGTGAACAGACTGTTACCTACGAGCAGTACTTC.